These T cell receptor beta chains were read from a single sample in a study of blood T cell repertoires in COVID-19. Measured with immunoSEQ multiplex PCR; TCRdb has only the in-frame clones, and not every one. Found here are about 150,000 clones, roughly 84% of them singletons; the top ten hold nearly 10%. The specimen sequenced was peripheral blood. These receptors all stem from a woman in her forties or fifties with acute or convalescent COVID-19. The CDR3 runs from the conserved cysteine through the conserved F or W. The D gene is left open where the match is weak. Part of the rows lack a size; the others show once, few, many or a class for expanded clones.

v_gene,j_gene,d_gene,abundance,CDR3aa,CDR3nt
TRBV7-2,TRBJ2-7,TRBD2,.,CASSPRAGGFYEQYF,TGTGCCAGCAGCCCTAGGGCGGGGGGGTTTTACGAGCAGTACTTC
TRBV10-3,TRBJ2-7,TRBD1,.,CAISDNRDRGHEQYF,TGTGCCATCAGTGACAACCGGGACAGGGGACACGAGCAGTACTTC
TRBV20-1,TRBJ2-3,.,.,CSASLALTDTQYF,TGCAGTGCTAGTCTGGCTCTCACAGATACGCAGTATTTT
TRBV4-3,TRBJ2-2,TRBD2,.,CASSQVHTGGTGELFF,TGCGCCAGCAGCCAAGTTCATACGGGGGGGACCGGGGAGCTGTTTTTT
TRBV28,TRBJ1-1,.,.,CASSLGQGLEKAFF,TGTGCCAGCAGTTTGGGGCAGGGGTTGGAGAAAGCTTTCTTT
TRBV10-3,TRBJ2-5,TRBD2,.,CAISPTTSGRSETQYF,TGTGCCATCAGTCCGACGACTAGCGGGAGGTCAGAGACCCAGTACTTC
TRBV6-2/TRBV6-3,TRBJ2-1,TRBD2,.,CASSYSLAGNNEQFF,TGTGCCAGCAGTTACAGTCTAGCGGGCAACAATGAGCAGTTCTTC
TRBV4-3,TRBJ1-1,.,.,CASSQDIARGTEAFF,TGCGCCAGCAGCCAAGATATCGCACGGGGCACTGAAGCTTTCTTT
TRBV3-1/TRBV3-2,TRBJ1-6,TRBD1,.,CASSQLVGGRGQRNSPLHF,TGTGCCAGCAGCCAATTGGTGGGGGGCAGGGGGCAACGAAATTCACCCCTCCACTTT
TRBV7-9,TRBJ2-2,.,.,CASNSGTPNTGELFF,TGTGCCAGCAACTCCGGGACACCCAACACCGGGGAGCTGTTTTTT
TRBV5-1,TRBJ2-2,TRBD1,.,CASSWDSTGELFF,TGCGCCAGCAGCTGGGACAGCACCGGGGAGCTGTTTTTT
TRBV9,TRBJ1-2,.,.,CASSPGKSNYGYTF,TGTGCCAGCAGCCCGGGGAAATCTAACTATGGCTACACCTTC
TRBV4-2,TRBJ1-1,.,.,CASSQTTGEAFF,TGTGCCAGCAGCCAAACGACAGGTGAAGCTTTCTTT
TRBV28,TRBJ1-2,.,.,CASSGGQLLNGYTF,TGTGCCAGCAGTGGCGGACAGTTGCTTAATGGCTACACCTTC
TRBV19,TRBJ1-3,.,.,CASSIMQGPDGNTIYF,TGTGCCAGTAGTATTATGCAGGGTCCGGATGGAAACACCATATATTTT
TRBV18,TRBJ2-7,.,.,CASASGVRSSYEQYF,TGTGCCAGCGCCTCCGGGGTGAGGAGCTCCTACGAGCAGTACTTC
TRBV30,TRBJ1-5,TRBD1,.,CAWSVPGGIWAQHF,TGTGCCTGGAGTGTACCAGGGGGCATCTGGGCCCAGCATTTT
TRBV6-2/TRBV6-3,TRBJ2-3,TRBD1,.,CASSLAPARTGNTDTQYF,TGTGCCAGCAGTTTAGCCCCAGCGCGGACAGGGAACACAGATACGCAGTATTTT
TRBV6-6,TRBJ2-7,.,.,CASSLLSYEQYF,TGTGCCAGCAGCTTACTGTCCTACGAGCAGTACTTC
TRBV5-1,TRBJ2-2,TRBD1,.,CASSLQGMWGTGELFF,TGCGCCAGCAGCTTACAGGGGATGTGGGGAACCGGGGAGCTGTTTTTT
TRBV29-1,TRBJ1-4,.,once,CSVRRQKGGNEKLFF,TGCAGCGTTCGGCGACAGAAAGGGGGAAATGAAAAACTGTTTTTT
TRBV9,TRBJ2-1,.,.,CASSAQGSSYNEQFF,TGTGCCAGCAGCGCACAGGGAAGCTCCTACAATGAGCAGTTCTTC
TRBV7-2,TRBJ1-2,.,.,CASSSGGADYGYTF,TGTGCCAGCAGCTCTGGAGGGGCCGATTATGGCTACACCTTC
TRBV14,TRBJ1-3,.,.,CASSPIGLRGSGNTIYF,TGTGCCAGCAGCCCAATAGGGCTTCGGGGTTCTGGAAACACCATATATTTT
TRBV7-2,TRBJ2-1,TRBD2,.,CASSLSVSGRARNEQFF,TGTGCCAGCAGCTTATCAGTTAGCGGGAGGGCTCGCAATGAGCAGTTCTTC
TRBV19,TRBJ1-2,.,once,CASARAAGDYGYTF,TGTGCCAGTGCCCGTGCGGCGGGCGACTATGGCTACACCTTC
TRBV18,TRBJ1-2,.,.,CASSQDSNYGYTF,TGTGCCAGCTCCCAGGACAGCAACTATGGCTACACCTTC
TRBV5-8,TRBJ1-4,.,.,CASSLIGVEKLFF,TGTGCCAGCAGCTTGATAGGGGTAGAAAAACTGTTTTTT
TRBV18,TRBJ2-5,.,.,CASSPLVEETQYF,TGTGCCAGCTCACCGCTTGTAGAAGAGACCCAGTACTTC
TRBV29-1,TRBJ1-4,.,.,CSVGPFGEKLFF,TGCAGCGTTGGTCCGTTCGGGGAAAAACTGTTTTTT
TRBV24-1,TRBJ2-2,TRBD2,.,CATSDFTRGGSELFF,TGTGCCACCAGTGATTTTACTCGGGGGGGCAGCGAGCTGTTTTTT
TRBV5-5,TRBJ1-1,.,.,CASSPDLGGWTEAFF,TGTGCCAGCAGCCCGGACTTGGGGGGTTGGACTGAAGCTTTCTTT
TRBV28,TRBJ1-6,.,few,CASSFPSYNSPLHF,TGTGCCAGCAGTTTTCCTTCCTATAATTCACCCCTCCACTTT
TRBV14,TRBJ1-2,.,.,CASSQVPNPYRADGYTF,TGTGCCAGCAGCCAAGTTCCCAACCCGTACAGGGCAGATGGCTACACCTTC
TRBV29-1,TRBJ2-1,TRBD2,.,CSVALPGLAYNEQFF,TGCAGCGTTGCCCTACCGGGACTAGCTTACAATGAGCAGTTCTTC
TRBV24-1,TRBJ2-7,TRBD1,.,CATSDKGQATTYEQYF,TGTGCCACCAGTGATAAGGGACAGGCCACGACCTACGAGCAGTACTTC
TRBV28,TRBJ2-7,TRBD2,.,CASSGGLALKNEQYF,TGTGCCAGCAGTGGGGGACTAGCTTTGAAAAACGAGCAGTACTTC